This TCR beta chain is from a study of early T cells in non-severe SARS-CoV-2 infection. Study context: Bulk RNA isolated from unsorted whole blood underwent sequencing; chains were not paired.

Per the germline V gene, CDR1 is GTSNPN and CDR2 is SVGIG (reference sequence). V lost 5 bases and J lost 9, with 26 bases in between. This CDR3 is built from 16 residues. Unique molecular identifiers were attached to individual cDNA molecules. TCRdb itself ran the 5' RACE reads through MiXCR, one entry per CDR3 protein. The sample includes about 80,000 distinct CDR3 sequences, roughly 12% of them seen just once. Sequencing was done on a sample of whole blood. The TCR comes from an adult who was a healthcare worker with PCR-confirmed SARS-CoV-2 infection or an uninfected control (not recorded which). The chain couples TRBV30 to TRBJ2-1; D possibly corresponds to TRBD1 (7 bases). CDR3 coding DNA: TGTGCCTGGCTGGAGGGGGCCTCACCTAGGTGGGGTGAGCAGTTCTTC. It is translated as CAWLEGASPRWGEQFF.